Described below is a single T cell receptor (beta chain) sequence and its context. This entry comes from a study of cytomegalovirus exposure and HLA in healthy donors. The study ran its PCR with 60 Vbeta and 13 Jbeta primers. The assay was immunoSEQ multiplex PCR, and TCRdb's table has in-frame clones only and misses some. The sample includes approximately 190,000 clones, 75% to 80% of them seen just once. The V gene lost 5 bases and the J gene lost 0 bases, with 14 bases spanning the gap. Germline values: CDR1 SGHDT, CDR2 YYEEEE. The CDR3 sequence is 16 residues long. This sequence was found in a woman in her 30s in good health and CMV-seropositive. The specimen sequenced was PBMCs. The chain is built from TRBV5-6 and TRBJ1-4; possibly TRBD1 for D (5 bases). The CDR3 DNA follows: TGTGCCAGCAGTTACTTGGGGGGTGCAACTAATGAAAAACTGTTTTTT. Protein: CASSYLGGATNEKLFF.